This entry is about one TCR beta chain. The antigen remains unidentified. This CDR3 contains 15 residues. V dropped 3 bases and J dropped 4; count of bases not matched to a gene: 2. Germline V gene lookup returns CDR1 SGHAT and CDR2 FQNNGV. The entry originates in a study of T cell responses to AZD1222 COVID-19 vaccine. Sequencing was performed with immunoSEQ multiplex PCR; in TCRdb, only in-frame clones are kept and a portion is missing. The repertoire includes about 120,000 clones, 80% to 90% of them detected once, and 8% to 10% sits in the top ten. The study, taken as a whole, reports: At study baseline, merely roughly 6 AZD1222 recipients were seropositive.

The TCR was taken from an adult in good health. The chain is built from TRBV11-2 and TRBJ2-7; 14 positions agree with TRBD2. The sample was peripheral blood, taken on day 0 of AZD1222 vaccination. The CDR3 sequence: CASSFGTSGGYEQYF. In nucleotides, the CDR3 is TGTGCCAGCAGCTTCGGGACTAGCGGGGGTTACGAGCAGTACTTC.